The 26 T cell receptor beta chains below come from one sample, sequenced in a study of blood T cells in healthy people across ages. A J-beta primer mix and a sample-barcoded 5' primer were used in a second PCR of roughly 6 to 12 cycles. TCRdb passed the 5' RACE reads through MiXCR, listing each CDR3 protein once. The sample consists of roughly 1,000,000 distinct CDR3 sequences, 20% to 25% of them appearing once. In addition, the sample was reused for a study of T cells of mothers and their children.

The source material was blood. The receptors shown here come from a girl aged 2 to 10 in good health.

The chain's CDR3 is CASSHPNYLAEKLFF. For the CDR3, the DNA is TGTGCCAGCAGCCATCCCAATTACCTCGCCGAAAAACTGTTTTTT. The chain employs TRBV14 and TRBJ1-4, with D unclear. The V end lost 3 bases, the J end lost 8 bases, and 16 bases lay between the germline ends. The CDR3 is 15 amino acids. Germline V gene data show CDR1 as SGHDN and CDR2 as FVKESK.

This clonotype has just a few counts. V and J are TRBV4-1 and TRBJ1-5; unclear D gene. CDR1 is MGHRA and CDR2 is YSYEKL in the germline V gene. The germline V and J ends were trimmed by 0 bases and 4 bases, with 13 bases remaining between them. CDR3 length: 16 residues. CDR3 sequence (DNA): TGCGCCAGCAGCCAAGAGGCGTTCGGGCCTAATCAGCCCCAGCATTTT. Amino acids: CASSQEAFGPNQPQHF.

The V and J genes are TRBV20-1 and TRBJ1-1, with 8 bases that match TRBD1. Germline V lookup: CDR1 DFQATT, CDR2 SNEGSKA (reference sequence). The length of the CDR3 is 14 residues. The CDR3 bases are TGCACCGCCCTAGGCAGGGGGCGAAGCACTGAAGCTTTCTTT. The encoded protein is CTALGRGRSTEAFF.

The sample holds a few counts of this clonotype. The V and J genes are TRBV20-1 and TRBJ1-1, with D perhaps TRBD1 (5 bases). Per germline, CDR1 DFQATT and CDR2 SNEGSKA (reference sequence). Trimming removed 0 bases at V and 7 bases at J, with 12 bases between. The CDR3 consists of 13 residues. CDR3 sequence: CSARDPTDGEAFF. CDR3 DNA: TGCAGTGCTAGAGATCCGACAGATGGTGAAGCTTTCTTT.

Only a few counts were recorded for this clonotype. The chain employs TRBV9 and TRBJ1-2; possibly TRBD1 for D (6 bases). V lost 3 bases and J lost 3, with 15 bases in between. The CDR3 is 15 residues long. The germline gives CDR1 SGDLS, CDR2 YYNGEE. As DNA, the CDR3 is TGTGCCAGCAGCGGGTACACAGGGCGCGACTATGGCTACACCTTC. It yields the protein CASSGYTGRDYGYTF.

This clonotype was seen a few times. The chain couples TRBV7-9 to TRBJ2-5; D possibly corresponds to TRBD2 (5 bases). Gene TRBJ2-1 matches the end of the DNA better, so the J call may be wrong. Germline V gives CDR1 SEHNR, CDR2 FQNEAQ (reference sequence). The CDR3 has 11 residues. The CDR3: CASSSDLSQFF. In DNA form, the CDR3 reads TGTGCCAGCAGTTCGGACTTGTCGCAGTTCTTC.

The CDR3 sequence: CATGAGGGANVLTF. The CDR3 DNA is TGTGCCACCGGGGCGGGAGGTGGGGCCAACGTCCTGACTTTC. This chain uses TRBV15 with TRBJ2-6; 8 bases match TRBD2. This CDR3 contains 14 residues. Germline V lookup: CDR1 LNHNV, CDR2 YYDKDF (reference sequence). V lost 8 bases and J lost 3; bases outside the gene matches: 3.

This chain joins TRBV27 and TRBJ1-5, with 8 bases aligning to TRBD1. The length of the CDR3 is 14 residues. Germline-derived CDR1 and CDR2 are MNHEY and SMNVEV (reference sequence). Unmatched junction bases numbered 8, after V lost 6 bases and J lost 7 bases. The CDR3 spells CASRETGVGQPQHF. As DNA, the CDR3 is TGTGCCAGCAGAGAGACAGGGGTCGGGCAGCCCCAGCATTTT.

The genes are TRBV7-2 and TRBJ2-1; 7 bases line up with TRBD2. This CDR3 has 16 residues. In germline, CDR1 is SGHTA, CDR2 FQGNSA. The trim removed 1 base at V and 6 bases at J, leaving 9 bases unmatched. The CDR3 sequence is CASSLGREGPPNEQFF. The CDR3 nucleotides read TGTGCCAGCAGCTTAGGAAGGGAGGGGCCGCCCAATGAGCAGTTCTTC.

This clonotype was seen more than once but under ten times. The V and J genes are TRBV7-9 and TRBJ1-2, with D perhaps TRBD1 (5 bases). The CDR3 is 14 amino acids. Germline CDR1 reads SEHNR; CDR2 reads FQNEAQ (reference sequence). Trimming removed 5 bases from V and 5 bases from J, with 15 bases in between. CDR3 nucleotide sequence: TGTGCCAGCAGCCTGGCAGGGATCCAGTATGGCTACACCTTC. It specifies CASSLAGIQYGYTF.

This clonotype was seen only a few times. This chain joins TRBV7-2 and TRBJ2-3; 9 positions match TRBD2. Per the germline V gene, CDR1 is SGHTA and CDR2 is FQGNSA. There are 15 residues in the CDR3. The V gene end was trimmed by 6 bases and the J gene end by 1 base; junction bases not matched to a gene: 5. The CDR3 DNA reads TGTGCCAGCAGACCGACTAGCGGACGCACAGATACGCAGTATTTT. Encoded protein: CASRPTSGRTDTQYF.

This clonotype turned up a few times. The V call is TRBV25-1, the J call TRBJ2-4; 8 nucleotides agree with TRBD2. V was pared by 3 bases and J by 5 bases, with 3 bases of the junction left unmatched. The CDR3 runs to 14 residues. Germline CDR1 is MGHDK and CDR2 is SYGVNS. CDR3 nucleotide sequence: TGTGCCAGCAGTGATGCGGGGGGCCAAAACATTCAGTACTTC. Protein product: CASSDAGGQNIQYF.

The chain couples TRBV28 to TRBJ2-3, with TRBD2 identical over 8 bases. Per germline, CDR1 MDHEN and CDR2 SYDVKM. The V and J ends lost 3 bases and 3 bases, in that order; junction bases with no gene match: 11. The CDR3 runs to 17 residues. The CDR3 protein is CASSLAGGQEITDTQYF. In DNA form, the CDR3 reads TGTGCCAGCAGTTTGGCGGGGGGACAAGAAATTACAGATACGCAGTATTTT.

The gene calls are TRBV24-1 and TRBJ2-1, with D perhaps given as TRBD1 or TRBD2 (5 bases each). The V end was cut by 1 base, the J end by 7 bases, with 19 bases between. The CDR3 totals 17 residues. Germline V gene data show CDR1 as KGHDR and CDR2 as SFDVKD. CDR3 coding DNA: TGTGCCACCAGTGATTTATCACGGGGTGGGGGAGAGAATGAGCAGTTCTTC. Protein product: CATSDLSRGGGENEQFF.

The table lists this clonotype with many counts. V and J are TRBV6-8 and TRBJ2-5, with TRBD1 as a possible D gene (6 bases). Between the trimmed V and J ends, which lost 10 bases and 7 bases, there was a span of 19 bases. Germline V gene lookup returns CDR1 MNHGY and CDR2 SAAAGT. The CDR3 contains 13 residues. The CDR3: CATATGLMGTQYF. The CDR3, as DNA: TGTGCCACCGCTACAGGGTTGATGGGGACCCAGTACTTC.

There are a few counts of this clonotype. The chain has TRBV11-3 and TRBJ2-1; D might be TRBD1 or TRBD2, each matching 5 bases. Trimming shortened V by 3 bases and J by 9 bases, and 12 bases separated the two germline ends. The CDR3 spans 13 residues. Germline CDR1 reads SGHNT; CDR2 reads YENEEA. DNA of the CDR3: TGTGCCAGCAGCTTTTTGGGGGTCAGTGAGCAGTTCTTC. Translated, it gives CASSFLGVSEQFF.

This clonotype occurred a few times. This chain joins TRBV29-1 and TRBJ2-5, with 9 bases identical to TRBD1. The CDR3 has 13 residues. Germline-derived CDR1 and CDR2 are SQVTM and ANQGSEA. With V trimmed by 6 bases and J by 3 bases, 5 bases remained unmatched. The CDR3 DNA follows: TGCAGCGTACTACGGACAGGGGAAGAGACCCAGTACTTC. Encoded protein: CSVLRTGEETQYF.

J is TRBJ2-1 and V is TRBV3-1; D remains unclear. The CDR3 spans 13 residues. Per the germline V gene, CDR1 is LGHDT and CDR2 is YNNKEL (reference sequence). V was clipped by 0 bases and J by 11 bases, with 11 bases between them. CDR3 residues: CASSQDAARQQFF. The CDR3 region has the DNA TGTGCCAGCAGCCAAGACGCGGCGAGGCAGCAGTTCTTC.

This clonotype has just a few counts. This chain links TRBV29-1 with TRBJ2-5; D gene ambiguous. The end of the DNA fits TRBJ2-7 better, so the J call may be wrong. The germline CDR1 and CDR2 sequences are SQVTM and ANQGSEA. This CDR3 comprises 12 residues. This CDR3 is CSVEAENYEQYF. CDR3 DNA sequence: TGCAGCGTTGAGGCCGAAAACTACGAGCAGTACTTC.

Only a few counts were recorded for this clonotype. The V and J genes are TRBV12-3 or TRBV12-4 and TRBJ2-1; D is uncertain. The CDR3 is 12 amino acids. V gave up 4 bases and J gave up 8 bases, with 9 bases separating them. CDR3 DNA sequence: TGTGCCAGCAGTTCATTTCGGGATGAGCAGTTCTTC. Its translation is CASSSFRDEQFF.

This clonotype was recorded a few times. The V call is TRBV3-1, the J call TRBJ2-1; D may be TRBD2 (6 bases). The CDR3 length is 15 residues. Germline V lookup: CDR1 LGHDT, CDR2 YNNKEL (reference sequence). V was clipped by 5 bases and J by 1 base, with 12 bases between them. The CDR3 region has the DNA TGTGCCAGCAGCTACGGGACTCCGTCCTACAATGAGCAGTTCTTC. It codes for CASSYGTPSYNEQFF.

This clonotype appeared a few times. This chain uses TRBV6-6 with TRBJ1-4; tentative D call: TRBD1 (6 bases). The CDR3 is 13 residues long. Deletions cut 8 bases from V and 7 bases from J, with 14 bases between. The germline V gene encodes CDR1 MNHNY and CDR2 SVGAGI (reference sequence). As DNA, the CDR3 is TGTGCCAGCGAACAGGGATTTAGTGAAAAACTGTTTTTT. Translated: CASEQGFSEKLFF.

The chain joins TRBV6-2 or TRBV6-3 to TRBJ2-5, with TRBD2 identical over 11 bases. The closer fit of TRBJ2-1 to the DNA end suggests the J call may be wrong. The germline V gene has CDR1 MNHEY and CDR2 SVGEGT. The CDR3 totals 15 residues. CDR3 in amino acids: CASSSRGLAVNEQFF. Written as DNA, the CDR3 is TGTGCCAGCAGTTCCCGGGGACTAGCGGTTAATGAGCAGTTCTTC.

V is TRBV25-1 and J is TRBJ2-4; the D is unclear. Germline assignment: CDR1 MGHDK and CDR2 SYGVNS. Trimming left V 0 bases short and J 11 bases short, with 8 bases between. This CDR3 spans 12 amino acids. The CDR3 nucleotides are TGTGCCAGCAGTGAATACGGCGATCTTCAGTACTTC. Translating gives CASSEYGDLQYF. Variable domain in full (rest from reference TRBV25-1 and TRBJ2-4): EADIYQTPRYLVIGTGKKITLECSQTMGHDKMYWYQQDPGMELHLIHYSYGVNSTEKGDLSSESTVSRIRTEHFPLTLESARPSHTSQYLCASSEYGDLQYFGAGTRLSVL.

A few counts support this clonotype. V gene TRBV28 combines with J gene TRBJ2-7; 8 nucleotides agree with TRBD2. CDR3 length: 17 amino acids. The J segment lost 3 bases and the V segment lost 2 bases, leaving 12 bases of the junction unmatched. Germline lookup yields CDR1 MDHEN and CDR2 SYDVKM. The CDR3 DNA reads as TGTGCCAGCAGTTTAGCCCCTCCGGGAACTAGCGGCTACGAGCAGTACTTC. Protein: CASSLAPPGTSGYEQYF.

The chain is built from TRBV4-1 and TRBJ2-7; no reliable D call. The CDR3 consists of 16 residues. CDR1 and CDR2 (germline): MGHRA, YSYEKL. Deletions cut 0 bases from V and 2 bases from J, with 14 bases between. CDR3: CASSQESGSETYEQYF. CDR3 nucleotides: TGCGCCAGCAGCCAAGAATCCGGCAGTGAGACCTACGAGCAGTACTTC.